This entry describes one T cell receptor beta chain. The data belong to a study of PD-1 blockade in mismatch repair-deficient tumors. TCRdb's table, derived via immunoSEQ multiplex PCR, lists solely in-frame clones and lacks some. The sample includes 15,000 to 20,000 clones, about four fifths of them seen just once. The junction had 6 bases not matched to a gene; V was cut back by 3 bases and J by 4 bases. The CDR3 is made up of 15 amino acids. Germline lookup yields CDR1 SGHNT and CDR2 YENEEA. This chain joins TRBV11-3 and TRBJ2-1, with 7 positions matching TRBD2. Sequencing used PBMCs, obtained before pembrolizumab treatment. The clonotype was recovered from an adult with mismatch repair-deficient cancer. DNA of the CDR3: TGTGCCAGCAGCTTTCGCGGGAGTTTATACAATGAGCAGTTCTTC. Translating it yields CASSFRGSLYNEQFF.